The sequence of this T cell receptor (beta chain) was determined in a study of post-analysis software for immune sequencing data. About the study: Multiple sclerosis in the patients followed relapsing-remitting, secondary progressive and progressive-relapsing courses. Study-wide results and caveats: Pronounced co-clustering by F measure was evident among identically batched samples. A handful of TRBV segments, including TRBV5-6, TRBV5-1 and TRBV20-1, were more frequent in patients than controls. There was significantly lower normalized Chao1 diversity in multiple sclerosis patients than in controls.

Germline-derived CDR1 and CDR2 are MNHEY and SMNVEV (reference sequence). CDR3 length equals 14 residues. The V and J ends lost 8 bases and 4 bases respectively, with 18 bases between them. Unique molecular identifiers were present in the TCR beta cDNA libraries. Input populations of about 0.95 to 11 million T cells gave rise to a few hundred thousand cDNA molecules. TCRdb called the PCR reads again in MiXCR, with one record for every CDR3 protein. The table lists approximately 770,000 distinct CDR3 sequences, roughly 46% of them singletons, with approximately 5% in the top ten. This clonotype was detected a few times. The antigen remains unidentified.

V is TRBV27 and J is TRBJ2-7; D is tentatively TRBD1 or TRBD2 (7 bases each). Sequenced material: blood. The TCR comes from a girl aged 10 to 17 with multiple sclerosis. The CDR3 reads CASHRQGGWYEQYF. The DNA of the CDR3 is TGTGCCAGCCATCGACAGGGAGGGTGGTACGAGCAGTACTTC.